The 19 T cell receptor beta chains reported below all come from one sample, sequenced in a study of metastatic and nonmetastatic thyroid tumors (dated by TCRdb to 2018 to 2020). The library was prepared using PCR. Instrument on record: Illumina HiSeq 4000. Clones were called with MiXCR by TCRdb after fastp trimmed the public reads at Q25, and only in-frame beta chains were retained. Recorded for this sample are 70,000 or so clones; approximately 14% of them occurred a single time. The ten largest clones add up to over 6.5% of the sample. None of the patients had been given any treatment before thyroid surgery. Sequencing was done on a sample of blood. The receptor source for this set is a male donor with papillary thyroid cancer or a benign thyroid nodule (not recorded which). Some clones in this sample may be carry-over from other donors' samples.

This clone came up many times. The rearrangement joins TRBV5-6 to TRBJ1-2, with a tentative D call TRBD1 (5 bases). V lost 0 bases to trimming and J lost 3 bases, with 15 bases between them. Germline assignment: CDR1 SGHDT and CDR2 YYEEEE. The CDR3 is 16 residues long. The CDR3, as DNA: TGTGCCAGCAGCTTGGCCTTAAGGGGAGGAGACTATGGCTACACCTTC. Its protein product is CASSLALRGGDYGYTF.

This clone was counted at least ten times. This chain uses TRBV5-1 with TRBJ2-1; D gene unclear. V lost 0 bases to trimming and J lost 3 bases, with 7 bases between them. Germline assignment: CDR1 SGHRS and CDR2 YFSETQ. This CDR3 is built from 14 residues. CDR3 residues: CASSLAASYNEQFF. The CDR3 nucleotides read TGCGCCAGCAGCTTGGCCGCCAGCTACAATGAGCAGTTCTTC.

This clone has a count of ten or more. This chain uses TRBV5-1 with TRBJ1-3; D might be TRBD1 (5 bases). Germline V CDR1 and CDR2: SGHRS, YFSETQ. The CDR3 loop spans 15 amino acids. Trimming cost V 3 bases and J 3 bases, with 13 bases left between them. The CDR3 DNA reads as TGCGCCAGCAGCTCGAGGGGCCCAGGTGGAAACACCATATATTTT. It encodes CASSSRGPGGNTIYF.

In this sample, this clone turned up many times. The rearrangement joins TRBV27 to TRBJ2-7, with 7 bases fitting TRBD1. The CDR3 sequence is 15 residues long. CDR1 MNHEY and CDR2 SMNVEV come from the germline V gene (reference sequence). Trimming at V came to 3 bases and at J to 3 bases, leaving 8 bases not matched to a gene. CDR3 DNA: TGTGCCAGCAGTTTCCTCCGGGACAGAGTCTACGAGCAGTACTTC. Protein: CASSFLRDRVYEQYF.

This clone was counted at least ten times. This chain uses TRBV19 with TRBJ2-1; 13 bases fit TRBD2. Germline-derived CDR1 and CDR2 are LNHDA and SQIVND (reference sequence). V was pared by 5 bases and J by 6 bases, with 10 bases of the junction left unmatched. There are 17 residues in the CDR3. CDR3 amino acids: CASSWTSGSFKVNEQFF. The CDR3 DNA sequence: TGTGCCAGTAGTTGGACTAGCGGGAGCTTTAAAGTCAATGAGCAGTTCTTC.

This clone was counted at least ten times. The CDR3 region is CASSLFQGGEETQYF. The CDR3, as DNA: TGTGCCAGCAGTTTATTTCAGGGGGGTGAAGAGACCCAGTACTTC. The J gene is TRBJ2-5, the V gene TRBV27; TRBD1 is a possible D gene (7 bases). V shed 1 base and J shed 3 bases, with 12 bases lying between them. This CDR3 spans 15 amino acids. In germline, CDR1 is MNHEY, CDR2 SMNVEV (reference sequence).

The J gene is TRBJ2-3, the V gene TRBV3-1, with 9 nucleotides matching TRBD2. The CDR3 sequence is 18 residues long. Germline trimming cut 0 bases from V and 4 bases from J; bases unmatched to any gene: 11. CDR1 is LGHDT and CDR2 is YNNKEL in the germline V gene (reference sequence). The CDR3 coding sequence is TGTGCCAGCAGCCAAGATGTACTAGCGGGCGGGTCCGCAGATACGCAGTATTTT. As protein: CASSQDVLAGGSADTQYF.

The sample holds many counts of this clone. The V and J genes are TRBV7-6 and TRBJ2-1; 8 nucleotides match TRBD2. Germline V gives CDR1 SGHVS, CDR2 FNYEAQ. The CDR3 runs 15 residues. The V segment lost 5 bases and the J segment 9 bases; nucleotides outside the gene matches: 12. CDR3 amino acids: CASSLVGRVAGEQFF. The CDR3 DNA is TGTGCCAGCAGCCTAGTCGGGAGGGTCGCCGGTGAGCAGTTCTTC.

This clone was observed at least ten times. CDR3 nucleotides: TGTGCCAGCAGCCTACTAGCGGGAGTGAATGAGCAGTTCTTC. Amino acids: CASSLLAGVNEQFF. V usage is TRBV11-3 and J usage is TRBJ2-1; 11 bases fit TRBD2. The V segment lost 5 bases and the J segment 7 bases; nucleotides outside the gene matches: 4. Germline CDR1 reads SGHNT; CDR2 reads YENEEA. The CDR3 consists of 14 residues.

Ten or more counts support this clone. At the DNA level, this CDR3 is encoded by other sequences in the same sample as well. The genes are TRBV7-7 and TRBJ2-5, with 9 bases aligning to TRBD1. Germline CDR1 SSHAT, CDR2 FNYEAQ (reference sequence). The CDR3 has 16 residues. The DNA of the CDR3 is TGTGCTAGCTCCCCCCCGACGGGGACAGGGCTGGAGACCCAGTACTTC. Its protein product is CASSPPTGTGLETQYF.

This clone was counted at least ten times. The chain uses TRBV19 and TRBJ1-5, with 9 bases fitting TRBD1. From germline, CDR1 is LNHDA and CDR2 SQIVND (reference sequence). Trimming at V came to 5 bases and at J to 0 bases, leaving 14 bases not matched to a gene. The CDR3 has 19 amino acids. This CDR3 reads CASSVPGQGYPSSNQPQHF. Written as DNA, the CDR3 is TGTGCCAGTAGTGTCCCCGGACAGGGGTACCCATCTAGCAATCAGCCCCAGCATTTT.

This clone was observed many times. The gene calls are TRBV6-1 and TRBJ1-5; TRBD1 is a possible D gene (6 bases). This CDR3 comprises 15 residues. Germline V gene lookup returns CDR1 MNHNS and CDR2 SASEGT. V lost 7 bases and J lost 4, with 17 bases in between. The CDR3 sequence: CASTPGGPGNQPQHF. Written as DNA, the CDR3 is TGTGCCAGCACCCCGGGGGGGCCTGGTAATCAGCCCCAGCATTTT.

This clone was detected ten times or more. This may be a read error, as it is one base from a much larger clone. The chain is built from TRBV10-3 and TRBJ1-1; tentatively, D is TRBD1 (5 bases). This CDR3 comprises 14 residues. The V end was cut by 8 bases, the J end by 3 bases, with 16 bases between. Germline V gives CDR1 ENHRY, CDR2 SYGVKD. CDR3 in DNA: TGTGCCATCGGCGCCGGGGGAAGGGACACTGAAGCTTTCTTT. Translated: CAIGAGGRDTEAFF.

Comments on this clone: A clone one base away is much larger, so this may be a read error. The chain is built from TRBV3-1 and TRBJ2-7, with D hard to call. CDR1 and CDR2 from the germline V gene are LGHDT and YNNKEL (reference sequence). The CDR3 has 14 residues. V lost 0 bases to trimming and J lost 7 bases, with 13 bases between them. In nucleotides, the CDR3 is TGTGCCAGCAGCCAAGAATCCTGGCTGGAGGAGCAGTACTTC. Translating it yields CASSQESWLEEQYF.

The table lists this clone with a few counts. Given a much more abundant clone one base away, this may be a read error. The chain carries TRBV7-9 and TRBJ2-1; D not certain. V was pared by 8 bases and J by 8 bases, with 19 bases between. This CDR3 has 14 amino acids. Looked up from germline, CDR1 is SEHNR and CDR2 is FQNEAQ (reference sequence). CDR3 loop: CASGPDPLRYEQFF. Here the CDR3 DNA reads TGTGCCAGCGGCCCCGACCCCCTCCGGTATGAGCAGTTCTTC.

In DNA form, the CDR3 reads TGTGCCAGCAGCGTATCAGGAACCAACTCTGGGGCCAACGTCCTGACTTTC. Translating gives CASSVSGTNSGANVLTF. The chain joins TRBV9 to TRBJ2-6; D unresolved. Germline V gives CDR1 SGDLS, CDR2 YYNGEE. CDR3 length: 17 residues. Trimming shortened V by 1 base and J by 0 bases, and 11 bases separated the two germline ends.

This clone appeared a few times. The chain combines TRBV6-1 with TRBJ2-5; TRBD2 matches 7 bases. Losses at the gene ends were 5 bases for V and 4 bases for J; bases not matched to a gene: 10. The CDR3 has 15 amino acids. Germline V gene lookup returns CDR1 MNHNS and CDR2 SASEGT. The CDR3 reads CASSQGGAGAETQYF. The DNA for the CDR3 is TGTGCCAGCAGTCAAGGTGGGGCGGGAGCAGAGACCCAGTACTTC.

This clone was recorded at least ten times. This sequence joins TRBV5-1 and TRBJ2-5; tentatively, D is TRBD2 (6 bases). CDR1 SGHRS and CDR2 YFSETQ come from the germline V gene. The ends were cut back, 4 bases at V and 3 bases at J, with 16 bases in the middle. CDR3 length: 15 amino acids. This chain's CDR3 is CASSISLAPEETQYF. CDR3 sequence (DNA): TGCGCCAGCAGCATCTCTCTAGCGCCCGAAGAGACCCAGTACTTC.

CDR3 nucleotide sequence: TGCAGTGCTAGAGAAGGCAGGGGGCATGGCTACACCTTC. Amino acid sequence: CSAREGRGHGYTF. This chain links TRBV20-1 with TRBJ1-2; 8 bases align to TRBD1. The CDR3 has 13 residues. J was trimmed by 6 bases and V by 0 bases; bases with no gene match: 3. Germline lookup yields CDR1 DFQATT and CDR2 SNEGSKA (reference sequence).